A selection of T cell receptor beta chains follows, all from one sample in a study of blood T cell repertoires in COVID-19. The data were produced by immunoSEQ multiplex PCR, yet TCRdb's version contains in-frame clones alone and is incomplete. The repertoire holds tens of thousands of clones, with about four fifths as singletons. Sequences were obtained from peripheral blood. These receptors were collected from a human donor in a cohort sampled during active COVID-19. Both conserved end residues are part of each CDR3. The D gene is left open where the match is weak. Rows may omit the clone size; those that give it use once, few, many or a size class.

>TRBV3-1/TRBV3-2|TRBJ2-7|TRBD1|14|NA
CASSLRGQGSEQYF
TGTGCCAGCAGCCTCCGCGGACAGGGGTCCGAGCAGTACTTC
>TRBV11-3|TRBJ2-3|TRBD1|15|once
CASSFLGQGQDTQYF
TGTGCCAGCAGCTTTCTGGGACAGGGACAAGATACGCAGTATTTT
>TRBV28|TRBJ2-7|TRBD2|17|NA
CASRTAVGTSGAYEQYF
TGTGCCAGCAGGACTGCGGTTGGGACTAGCGGGGCCTACGAGCAGTACTTC
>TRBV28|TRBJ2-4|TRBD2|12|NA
CAVRDYQNIQYF
TGTGCCGTCCGGGACTATCAAAACATTCAGTACTTC
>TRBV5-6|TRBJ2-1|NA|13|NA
CASSSLDREEQFF
TGTGCCAGCAGCTCCCTCGATAGGGAGGAGCAGTTCTTC
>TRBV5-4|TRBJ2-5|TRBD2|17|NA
CASSLGLAGGNGETQYF
TGTGCCAGCAGCCTGGGACTAGCGGGGGGAAATGGAGAGACCCAGTACTTC
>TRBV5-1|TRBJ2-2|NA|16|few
CASRSGRLANTGELFF
TGCGCCAGCAGAAGCGGCAGGCTGGCGAACACCGGGGAGCTGTTTTTT
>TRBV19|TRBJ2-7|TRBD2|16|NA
CASSRQLAGGTYEQYF
TGTGCCAGTAGCAGACAATTAGCGGGGGGAACCTACGAGCAGTACTTC
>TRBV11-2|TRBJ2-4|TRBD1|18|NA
CASSLESDRGLAKNIQYF
TGTGCCAGCAGCTTAGAGTCGGACAGGGGGCTAGCCAAAAACATTCAGTACTTC
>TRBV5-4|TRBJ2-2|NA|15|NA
CASGGAGLDAGELFF
TGTGCCAGCGGAGGGGCGGGGCTCGATGCCGGGGAGCTGTTTTTT
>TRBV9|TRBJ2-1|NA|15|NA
CASSWGRPGYNEQFF
TGTGCCAGCAGCTGGGGGCGACCAGGGTACAATGAGCAGTTCTTC
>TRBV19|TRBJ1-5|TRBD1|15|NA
CASWTGGSGNQPQHF
TGTGCCAGTTGGACAGGGGGCTCGGGCAATCAGCCCCAGCATTTT
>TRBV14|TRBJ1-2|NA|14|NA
CASSQAPANYGYTF
TGTGCCAGCAGCCAAGCCCCGGCTAACTATGGCTACACCTTC
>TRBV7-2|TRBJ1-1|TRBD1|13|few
CASAGQGNTEAFF
TGTGCCAGTGCGGGACAGGGCAACACTGAAGCTTTCTTT
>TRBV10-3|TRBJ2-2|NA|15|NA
CAISESRRESGELFF
TGTGCCATCAGTGAGTCGCGTAGGGAGAGCGGGGAGCTGTTTTTT
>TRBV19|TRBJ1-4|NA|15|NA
CASSNGRGSNEKLFF
TGTGCCAGTAGTAACGGAAGGGGATCTAATGAAAAACTGTTTTTT
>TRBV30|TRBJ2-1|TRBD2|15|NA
CAWTKGLAGVREQFF
TGTGCCTGGACAAAAGGACTAGCGGGAGTCAGGGAGCAGTTCTTC
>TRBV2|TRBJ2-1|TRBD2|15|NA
CASRIRTSGNYEQFF
TGTGCCAGCAGGATCAGGACTAGCGGGAACTATGAGCAGTTCTTC
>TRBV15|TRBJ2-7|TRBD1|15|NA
CATSRPGQGVHEQYF
TGTGCCACCAGCCGCCCGGGACAGGGGGTCCACGAGCAGTACTTC
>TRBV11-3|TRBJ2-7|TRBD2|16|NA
CASSLEASGRGDEQYF
TGTGCCAGCAGCTTAGAGGCTAGCGGGAGAGGCGACGAGCAGTACTTC
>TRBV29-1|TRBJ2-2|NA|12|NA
CSAGGGTGELFF
TGCAGCGCGGGCGGCGGCACCGGGGAGCTGTTTTTT
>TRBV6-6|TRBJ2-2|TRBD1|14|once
CATEDRGQGGELFF
TGTGCCACCGAGGACAGGGGGCAGGGAGGGGAGCTGTTTTTT
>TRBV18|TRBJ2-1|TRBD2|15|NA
CASSPRASGMDEQFF
TGTGCCAGCTCACCGCGGGCTAGCGGGATGGATGAGCAGTTCTTC
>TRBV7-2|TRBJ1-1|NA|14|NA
CASSLGVSYTEAFF
TGTGCCAGCAGCTTAGGAGTATCGTACACTGAAGCTTTCTTT
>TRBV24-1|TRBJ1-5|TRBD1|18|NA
CATSDQGQGGQFNQPQHF
TGTGCCACCAGTGATCAGGGACAGGGAGGGCAGTTCAATCAGCCCCAGCATTTT
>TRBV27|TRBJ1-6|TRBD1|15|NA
CASSRVTGGISPLHF
TGTGCCAGCAGCCGGGTCACAGGGGGGATTTCACCCCTCCACTTT
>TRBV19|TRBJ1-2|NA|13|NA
CASSTGFSHGYTF
TGTGCCAGTAGCACAGGGTTCTCGCATGGCTACACCTTC
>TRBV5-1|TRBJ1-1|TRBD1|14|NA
CASSLDGQGREAFF
TGCGCCAGCAGCTTGGATGGACAGGGACGAGAAGCTTTCTTT
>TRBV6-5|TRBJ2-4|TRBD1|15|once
CASRYGDSGANIQYF
TGTGCCAGCAGATATGGGGACAGTGGCGCAAACATTCAGTACTTC
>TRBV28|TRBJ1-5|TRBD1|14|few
CASSPRQGHQPQHF
TGTGCCAGCAGTCCGCGACAGGGCCATCAGCCCCAGCATTTT
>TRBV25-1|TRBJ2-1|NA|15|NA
CASNPGNRAYNEQFF
TGTGCCAGCAACCCAGGGAACAGAGCCTACAATGAGCAGTTCTTC
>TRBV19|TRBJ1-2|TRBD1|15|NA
CASSISGTESYGYTF
TGTGCCAGTAGTATCTCCGGGACAGAAAGCTATGGCTACACCTTC
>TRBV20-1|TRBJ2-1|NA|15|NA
CSASKGAATYNEQFF
TGCAGTGCTAGTAAAGGAGCCGCAACCTACAATGAGCAGTTCTTC
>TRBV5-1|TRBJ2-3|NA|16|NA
CASSLESGTSTDTQYF
TGCGCCAGCAGCTTGGAATCCGGGACTAGCACAGATACGCAGTATTTT
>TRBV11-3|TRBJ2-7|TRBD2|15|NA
CASSVLAGDTGEQYF
TGTGCCAGCAGCGTGCTAGCGGGAGATACGGGGGAGCAGTACTTC
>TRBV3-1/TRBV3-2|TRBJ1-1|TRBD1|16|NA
CASSQTGAQANTEAFF
TGTGCCAGCAGCCAAACAGGGGCCCAAGCGAACACTGAAGCTTTCTTT
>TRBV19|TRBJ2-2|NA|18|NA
CASSIAPTMNEYTGELFF
TGTGCCAGTAGTATAGCCCCCACTATGAACGAGTACACCGGGGAGCTGTTTTTT
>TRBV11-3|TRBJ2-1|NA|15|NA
CASSPGRGSYNEQFF
TGTGCCAGCAGCCCGGGACGGGGGTCCTACAATGAGCAGTTCTTC
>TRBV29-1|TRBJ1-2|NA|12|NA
CSVEEGSYGYTF
TGCAGCGTCGAGGAGGGGAGCTATGGCTACACCTTC
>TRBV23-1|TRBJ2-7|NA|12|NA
CASSQPSTEQYF
TGCGCCAGCAGTCAGCCAAGTACAGAGCAGTACTTC
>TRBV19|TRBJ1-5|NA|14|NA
CASSIHRGNQPQHF
TGTGCCAGTAGTATACACAGGGGCAATCAGCCCCAGCATTTT
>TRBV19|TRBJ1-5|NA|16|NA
CASSRTEGYSNQPQHF
TGTGCCAGTAGTCGGACAGAGGGGTATAGCAATCAGCCCCAGCATTTT
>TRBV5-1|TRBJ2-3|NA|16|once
CASSLAYESSTDTQYF
TGCGCCAGCAGCTTGGCCTATGAGTCTAGCACAGATACGCAGTATTTT
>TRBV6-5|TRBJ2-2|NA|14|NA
CASAPWGADGELFF
TGTGCCAGCGCTCCGTGGGGCGCGGACGGGGAGCTGTTTTTT
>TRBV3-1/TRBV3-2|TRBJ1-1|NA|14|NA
CASSQSHTGTEAFF
TGTGCCAGCAGCCAATCCCACACAGGGACTGAAGCTTTCTTT
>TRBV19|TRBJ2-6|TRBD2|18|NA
CASSTGLAMVGGANVLTF
TGTGCCAGTAGTACCGGACTAGCAATGGTCGGTGGGGCCAACGTCCTGACTTTC
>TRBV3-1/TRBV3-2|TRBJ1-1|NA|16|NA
CASSQVQRTANTEAFF
TGTGCCAGCAGCCAAGTCCAAAGGACAGCTAACACTGAAGCTTTCTTT
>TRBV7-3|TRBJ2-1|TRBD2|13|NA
CASSSRTSGSLFF
TGTGCCAGCAGCTCCCGGACTAGCGGGAGCTTGTTCTTC
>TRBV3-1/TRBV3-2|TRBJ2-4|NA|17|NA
CASSQGWTLGAKNIQYF
TGTGCCAGCAGCCAAGGATGGACACTGGGAGCCAAAAACATTCAGTACTTC
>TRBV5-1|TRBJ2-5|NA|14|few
CASAGGGNQETQYF
TGCGCCAGTGCAGGAGGCGGAAACCAAGAGACCCAGTACTTC
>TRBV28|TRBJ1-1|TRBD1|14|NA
CASSPGGLWTEAFF
TGTGCCAGCAGCCCAGGGGGCCTCTGGACTGAAGCTTTCTTT
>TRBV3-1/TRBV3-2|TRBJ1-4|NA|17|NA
CASSQELSYTTGEKLFF
TGTGCCAGCAGCCAAGAACTCTCCTATACGACAGGCGAAAAACTGTTTTTT
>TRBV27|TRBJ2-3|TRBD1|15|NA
CASSLRGQRTDTQYF
TGTGCCAGCAGTTTACGGGGACAGCGCACAGATACGCAGTATTTT
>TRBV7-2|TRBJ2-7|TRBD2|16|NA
CASSLAGTSGTYEQYF
TGTGCCAGCAGCTTAGCCGGGACTAGCGGGACCTACGAGCAGTACTTC